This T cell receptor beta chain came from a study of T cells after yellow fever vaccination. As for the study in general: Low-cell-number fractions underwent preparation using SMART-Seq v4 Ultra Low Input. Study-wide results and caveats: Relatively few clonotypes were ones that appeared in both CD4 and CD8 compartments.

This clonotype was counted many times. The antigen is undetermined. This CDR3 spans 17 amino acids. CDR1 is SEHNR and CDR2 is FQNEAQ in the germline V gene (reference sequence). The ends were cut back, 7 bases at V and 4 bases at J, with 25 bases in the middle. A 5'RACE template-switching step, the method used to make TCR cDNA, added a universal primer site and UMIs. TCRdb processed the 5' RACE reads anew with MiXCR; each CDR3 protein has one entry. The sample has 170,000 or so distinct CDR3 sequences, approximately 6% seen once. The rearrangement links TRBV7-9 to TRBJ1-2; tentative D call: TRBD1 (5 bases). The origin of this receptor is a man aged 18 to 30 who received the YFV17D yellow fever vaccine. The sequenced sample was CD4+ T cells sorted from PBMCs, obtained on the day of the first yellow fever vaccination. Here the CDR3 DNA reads TGTGCCAGCACCCATACCCCCACAGTGCGGCAGGGCTATGGCTACACCTTC. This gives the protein CASTHTPTVRQGYGYTF.